Each of the 30 T cell receptor beta chains below was sequenced from the same sample in a study of lymphopenia after photon versus proton radiotherapy. The method was immunoSEQ multiplex PCR; TCRdb's version includes in-frame clones alone and lacks a portion of them. The table lists approximately 65,000 clones, approximately 91% of them singletons. The sample here was peripheral blood, taken from a patient treated with photon-based radiotherapy. These receptors originate from a woman in her 70s with pancreatic cancer.

The chain combines TRBV7-3 with TRBJ2-7; weak D call: TRBD1 (6 bases). CDR3 length: 18 residues. From germline, CDR1 is SGHTA and CDR2 FQGTGA. The V end was cut by 5 bases, the J end by 1 base, with 24 bases between. The CDR3 DNA sequence: TGTGCCAGCAGCCCCCGATGTATGAGAGGACAGATATCCTACGAGCAGTACTTC. Encoded protein: CASSPRCMRGQISYEQYF.

The V and J genes are TRBV9 and TRBJ1-2; D is possibly TRBD1 (6 bases). Germline V lookup: CDR1 SGDLS, CDR2 YYNGEE. The V gene lost 3 bases and the J gene lost 2 bases, with 17 bases spanning the gap. The CDR3 runs to 16 residues. CDR3 protein: CASSDTTHRANYGYTF. DNA of the CDR3: TGTGCCAGCAGCGATACGACTCACAGGGCCAACTATGGCTACACCTTC.

This chain connects TRBV11-1 to TRBJ2-1; possibly TRBD2 for D (6 bases). The germline CDR1 and CDR2 sequences are SGHAT and FQDESV (reference sequence). Trimming stripped 1 base from V and 10 bases from J, with 14 bases between. CDR3 size: 14 residues. This CDR3 is CASSLEGGLQEQFF. Here the CDR3 DNA reads TGTGCCAGCAGCTTAGAAGGAGGGCTTCAGGAGCAGTTCTTC.

The gene calls are TRBV9 and TRBJ2-2; 7 bases agree with TRBD1. Germline assignment: CDR1 SGDLS and CDR2 YYNGEE. V was pared by 4 bases and J by 6 bases, with 9 bases of the junction left unmatched. The CDR3 has 15 amino acids. The DNA of the CDR3 is TGTGCCAGCAGCTTCCGACAGGGAGTCGCCGGGGAGCTGTTTTTT. The encoded protein is CASSFRQGVAGELFF. Full variable domain (outside the CDR3, taken from reference TRBV9 and TRBJ2-2): DSGVTQTPKHLITATGQRVTLRCSPRSGDLSVYWYQQSLDQGLQFLIQYYNGEERAKGNILERFSAQQFPDLHSELNLSSLELGDSALYFCASSFRQGVAGELFFGEGSRLTVL.

A few counts support this clone. This chain joins TRBV7-9 and TRBJ2-7; perhaps TRBD1 as D (5 bases). With 1 base removed from V and 7 bases from J, the gap between germline ends came to 14 bases. This CDR3 region has 14 residues. Germline V gives CDR1 SEHNR, CDR2 FQNEAQ (reference sequence). The CDR3 here is CASSLGQGTTEQYF. The CDR3 DNA reads TGTGCCAGCAGCTTAGGTCAGGGAACTACGGAGCAGTACTTC.

The genes are TRBV18 and TRBJ1-5; 8 bases line up with TRBD1. V was clipped by 5 bases and J by 5 bases; unmatched bases: 8. Germline lookup yields CDR1 KGHSH and CDR2 LQKENI. The CDR3 is 15 residues long. This CDR3 is CASSSKTGEYQPQHF. For the CDR3, the DNA is TGTGCCAGCTCAAGCAAGACAGGGGAGTATCAGCCCCAGCATTTT.

The chain is built from TRBV5-6 and TRBJ2-5, with a possible D match to TRBD2 (7 bases). V was shortened by 5 bases and J by 3 bases, with 11 bases between the two germline ends. The germline CDR1 and CDR2 sequences are SGHDT and YYEEEE. This CDR3 contains 13 residues. The CDR3 spells CASRGRGEETQYF. The CDR3 region has the DNA TGTGCCAGCAGGGGGAGGGGGGAAGAGACCCAGTACTTC.

CDR3 nucleotides: TGTGCCAGCAGTGCCAAAAACATTCAGTACTTC. It translates to CASSAKNIQYF. The V gene is TRBV2, the J gene TRBJ2-4; D is unresolved. CDR1 and CDR2 (germline): SNHLY, FYNNEI. The CDR3 runs 11 residues. V was pared by 4 bases and J by 2 bases, with 0 bases between.

The sample holds one count of this clone. The chain employs TRBV28 and TRBJ2-5; D unclear. There are 14 residues in the CDR3. V shed 3 bases and J shed 0 bases, with 8 bases lying between them. Germline loops: CDR1 MDHEN, CDR2 SYDVKM. The CDR3 nucleotides read TGTGCCAGCAGTTTTTCTTCGTACCAAGAGACCCAGTACTTC. Its protein product is CASSFSSYQETQYF.

The rearrangement links TRBV15 to TRBJ2-3; 8 bases are a match to TRBD2. Unmatched junction bases numbered 2, after V lost 2 bases and J lost 1 base. The germline gives CDR1 LNHNV, CDR2 YYDKDF (reference sequence). This CDR3 has 15 residues. The CDR3 nucleotides read TGTGCCACCAGCAGACACGGGGGGGGCACAGATACGCAGTATTTT. Amino acids: CATSRHGGGTDTQYF.

V gene TRBV27 combines with J gene TRBJ2-7; perhaps TRBD2 as D (6 bases). From germline, CDR1 is MNHEY and CDR2 SMNVEV (reference sequence). The length of the CDR3 is 16 residues. Between the trimmed V and J ends, which lost 3 bases and 0 bases, there was a span of 15 bases. CDR3 sequence reads: CASSLRGGRSSYEQYF. CDR3 nucleotide sequence: TGTGCCAGCAGTTTGCGTGGAGGGAGGAGCTCCTACGAGCAGTACTTC.

The genes are TRBV11-2 and TRBJ2-4; 9 bases are a match to TRBD1. The J segment lost 11 bases and the V segment lost 5 bases, leaving 19 bases of the junction unmatched. CDR3 length: 17 residues. The germline V gene has CDR1 SGHAT and CDR2 FQNNGV. CDR3: CASSKGILRDRDGLQYF. CDR3 nucleotide sequence: TGTGCCAGCAGCAAAGGCATACTCCGGGACAGGGATGGACTTCAGTACTTC.

This clone is deemed medium-sized. The chain employs TRBV5-4 and TRBJ1-3; D unresolved. The V gene lost 0 bases and the J gene lost 4 bases, with 11 bases spanning the gap. This CDR3 is 15 amino acids long. Germline V lookup: CDR1 SGHNT, CDR2 YYREEE (reference sequence). CDR3 region: CASSLDPTDGNTIYF. The DNA for the CDR3 is TGTGCCAGCAGCTTGGACCCTACCGACGGAAACACCATATATTTT.

The CDR3: CASRGTGPYNEQFF. The CDR3 bases are TGTGCCAGCAGGGGGACTGGTCCCTACAATGAGCAGTTCTTC. The genes are TRBV6-5 and TRBJ2-1; tentative D call: TRBD2 (6 bases). Per the germline V gene, CDR1 is MNHEY and CDR2 is SVGAGI. Trimming shortened V by 6 bases and J by 2 bases, and 11 bases separated the two germline ends. The CDR3 is made up of 14 amino acids.

The J gene is TRBJ2-4, the V gene TRBV29-1; no reliable D call. V gave up 0 bases and J gave up 0 bases, with 6 bases separating them. Germline loops: CDR1 SQVTM, CDR2 ANQGSEA. This CDR3 is 14 amino acids long. The CDR3 region has the DNA TGCAGCGTTGAAGAGAGCTTAGCCAAAAACATTCAGTACTTC. Its protein is CSVEESLAKNIQYF.

V and J are TRBV4-1 and TRBJ2-7; 7 positions match TRBD1. Germline assignment: CDR1 MGHRA and CDR2 YSYEKL. The V and J ends lost 1 base and 5 bases, in that order; junction bases with no gene match: 11. The CDR3 is 16 residues long. The CDR3 spells CASSQVPDRIDHEQYF. The DNA for the CDR3 is TGCGCCAGCAGCCAAGTTCCGGACAGGATAGACCACGAGCAGTACTTC.

CDR3 in amino acids: CASSLNRGNYGYTF. CDR3 coding DNA: TGTGCCAGCAGCTTAAACAGGGGCAACTATGGCTACACCTTC. This chain joins TRBV11-2 and TRBJ1-2, with TRBD1 matching 7 bases. The CDR3 runs to 14 residues. Germline CDR1 and CDR2: SGHAT and FQNNGV. The J segment lost 2 bases and the V segment lost 2 bases, leaving 2 bases of the junction unmatched.

The J gene is TRBJ1-1, the V gene TRBV7-9, with D perhaps matching TRBD1 (5 bases). Germline-derived CDR1 and CDR2 are SEHNR and FQNEAQ (reference sequence). This CDR3 comprises 13 residues. V was shortened by 0 bases and J by 6 bases, with 8 bases between the two germline ends. CDR3 region: CASSLAGAAEAFF. CDR3 bases: TGTGCCAGCAGCTTAGCCGGGGCAGCTGAAGCTTTCTTT.

The chain couples TRBV18 to TRBJ2-5; D is perhaps TRBD2 (6 bases). V was shortened by 1 base and J by 2 bases, with 14 bases between the two germline ends. Germline loops: CDR1 KGHSH, CDR2 LQKENI. The CDR3 runs to 16 residues. The CDR3 spells CASSPRRRDFQETQYF. The CDR3 DNA is TGTGCCAGCTCACCACGGCGCCGGGACTTTCAAGAGACCCAGTACTTC.

The chain carries TRBV7-2 and TRBJ2-1, with D unresolved. V was cut by 4 bases and J by 1 base, with 5 bases left in between. There are 13 residues in the CDR3. Germline V lookup: CDR1 SGHTA, CDR2 FQGNSA. DNA of the CDR3: TGTGCCAGCAGCTCCCTTTCCTACAATGAGCAGTTCTTC. Translation: CASSSLSYNEQFF.

J is TRBJ2-2 and V is TRBV9, with TRBD2 matching over 10 bases. This CDR3 has 16 residues. From germline, CDR1 is SGDLS and CDR2 YYNGEE. J gave up 4 bases and V 0 bases, and 3 bases lay outside the gene matches. In nucleotides, the CDR3 is TGTGCCAGCAGCGTAGGACTAGCGGGTATCACCGGGGAGCTGTTTTTT. This codes for CASSVGLAGITGELFF.

The chain is built from TRBV4-1 and TRBJ1-1; 8 bases fit TRBD1. The CDR3 length is 16 residues. V was clipped by 1 base and J by 0 bases; unmatched bases: 4. Germline V lookup: CDR1 MGHRA, CDR2 YSYEKL. The CDR3 bases are TGCGCCAGCAGCCAAGGACAGGGGCGCGTGAACACTGAAGCTTTCTTT. Translating gives CASSQGQGRVNTEAFF.

This chain uses TRBV18 with TRBJ2-2; D gene unclear. The CDR3 is made up of 16 amino acids. The germline V gene encodes CDR1 KGHSH and CDR2 LQKENI. Trimming took off 1 base at V and 1 base at J, with 10 bases between the two ends. CDR3 DNA sequence: TGTGCCAGCTCACCACTTTTGTCCATGAACACCGGGGAGCTGTTTTTT. It specifies CASSPLLSMNTGELFF.

The V call is TRBV21-1, the J call TRBJ1-1. TRBV21-1 is a recognized pseudogene. This CDR3 is built from 20 residues. The CDR3 loop reads CASSKAKPTGDLLRDTEAFF. The CDR3 DNA reads TGTGCCAGCAGCAAGGCAAAGCCGACGGGGGACCTACTTCGGGACACTGAAGCTTTCTTT.

The V gene is TRBV9, the J gene TRBJ2-7; 9 nucleotides line up with TRBD1. The J segment lost 3 bases and the V segment lost 0 bases, leaving 7 bases of the junction unmatched. The CDR3 covers 16 residues. Per germline, CDR1 SGDLS and CDR2 YYNGEE. The CDR3 sequence is CASSVASWTGVYEQYF. CDR3 DNA sequence: TGTGCCAGCAGCGTAGCTTCCTGGACAGGGGTCTACGAGCAGTACTTC.

The chain employs TRBV7-2 and TRBJ2-3; D may be TRBD1 (6 bases). Trimming pared 0 bases from V and 6 bases from J, leaving 13 bases between. Germline V CDR1 and CDR2: SGHTA, FQGNSA. The CDR3 consists of 15 residues. DNA of the CDR3: TGTGCCAGCAGCTTAGCCCCAGGGGAATTTGATACGCAGTATTTT. Translation gives CASSLAPGEFDTQYF.

A single count supports this clone. V gene TRBV21-1 combines with J gene TRBJ1-1. TRBV21-1 is a listed pseudogene. This CDR3 contains 15 residues. This CDR3 is CASSFGPVEESEAFF. The CDR3 DNA reads as TGTGCCAGCAGCTTTGGCCCCGTAGAGGAGTCTGAAGCTTTCTTT.

The chain is built from TRBV14 and TRBJ2-3; no definite D call. This CDR3 spans 12 amino acids. Germline CDR1 and CDR2: SGHDN and FVKESK. Trimming removed 3 bases from V and 7 bases from J, with 8 bases in between. The CDR3 is CASSHTEHTQYF. The CDR3 region has the DNA TGTGCCAGCAGCCACACGGAACATACGCAGTATTTT.

The V call is TRBV29-1, the J call TRBJ2-1; the D gene could be TRBD1 or TRBD2 (6 bases each). Trimming removed 4 bases from V and 3 bases from J, with 13 bases in between. The CDR3 consists of 14 residues. Germline V gives CDR1 SQVTM, CDR2 ANQGSEA. CDR3 in amino acids: CSVGGGGYYNEQFF. The CDR3 coding sequence is TGCAGCGTTGGAGGAGGGGGATACTACAATGAGCAGTTCTTC.

The chain recombines TRBV6-5 with TRBJ2-2, with D perhaps being TRBD1 or TRBD2 (5 bases each). The V and J ends lost 2 bases and 0 bases respectively, with 10 bases between them. The CDR3 is 16 residues long. Looked up from germline, CDR1 is MNHEY and CDR2 is SVGAGI. The CDR3, as DNA: TGTGCCAGCAGTTACCAAGGGACGGCGAACACCGGGGAGCTGTTTTTT. Protein sequence: CASSYQGTANTGELFF.